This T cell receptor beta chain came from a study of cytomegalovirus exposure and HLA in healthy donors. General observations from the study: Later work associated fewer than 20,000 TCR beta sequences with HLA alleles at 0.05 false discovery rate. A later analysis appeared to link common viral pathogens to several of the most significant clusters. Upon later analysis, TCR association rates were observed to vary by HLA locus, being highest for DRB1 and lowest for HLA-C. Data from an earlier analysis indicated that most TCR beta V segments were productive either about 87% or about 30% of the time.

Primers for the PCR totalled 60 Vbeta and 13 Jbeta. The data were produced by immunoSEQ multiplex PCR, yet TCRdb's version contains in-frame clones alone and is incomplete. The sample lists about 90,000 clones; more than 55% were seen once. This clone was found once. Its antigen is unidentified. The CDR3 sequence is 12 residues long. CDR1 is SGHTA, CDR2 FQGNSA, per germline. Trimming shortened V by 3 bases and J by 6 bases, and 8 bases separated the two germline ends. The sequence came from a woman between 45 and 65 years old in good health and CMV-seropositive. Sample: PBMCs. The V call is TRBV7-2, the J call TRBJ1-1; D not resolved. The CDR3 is CASSLVSAEAFF. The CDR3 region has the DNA TGTGCCAGCAGCTTGGTTAGCGCTGAAGCTTTCTTT.